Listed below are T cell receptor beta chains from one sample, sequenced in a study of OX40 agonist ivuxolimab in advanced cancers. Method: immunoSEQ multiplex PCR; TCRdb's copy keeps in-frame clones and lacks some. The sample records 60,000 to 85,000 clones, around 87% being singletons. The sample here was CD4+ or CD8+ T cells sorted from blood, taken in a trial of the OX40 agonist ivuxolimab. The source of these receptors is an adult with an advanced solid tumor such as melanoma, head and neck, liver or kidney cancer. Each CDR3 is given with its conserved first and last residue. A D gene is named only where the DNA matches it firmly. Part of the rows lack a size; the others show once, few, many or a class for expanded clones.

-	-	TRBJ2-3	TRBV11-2	CASSPVPGTGSTDTQYF	TGTGCCAGCAGCCCAGTCCCCGGGACGGGAAGCACAGATACGCAGTATTTT
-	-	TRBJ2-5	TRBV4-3	CASSQYPTGTLGETQYF	TGCGCCAGCAGCCAATACCCGACAGGAACTTTGGGGGAGACCCAGTACTTC
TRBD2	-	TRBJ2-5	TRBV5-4	CASSHFTGGQETQYF	TGTGCCAGCAGCCATTTCACGGGGGGTCAAGAGACCCAGTACTTC
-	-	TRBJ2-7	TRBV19	CASTKGGAASGEEQYF	TGTGCCAGTACGAAGGGGGGGGCGGCTAGCGGAGAAGAGCAGTACTTC
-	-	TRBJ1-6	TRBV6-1	CASSDRRAAPLHF	TGTGCCAGCAGTGACCGCCGGGCGGCACCCCTCCACTTT
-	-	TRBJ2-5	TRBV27	CASSPERSRRGETQYF	TGTGCCAGCAGTCCCGAGCGGAGCCGGAGGGGAGAGACCCAGTACTTC
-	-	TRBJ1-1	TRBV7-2	CASSLEGTLRNTEAFF	TGTGCCAGCAGCTTAGAGGGGACCCTAAGGAACACTGAAGCTTTCTTT
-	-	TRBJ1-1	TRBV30	CAWNGRGGARTEAFF	TGTGCCTGGAATGGCAGGGGCGGGGCGCGGACTGAAGCTTTCTTT
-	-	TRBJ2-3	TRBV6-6	CASSDDSFSTDTQYF	TGTGCCAGCAGTGACGACAGTTTTAGCACAGATACGCAGTATTTT
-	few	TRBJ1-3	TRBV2	CASSGDLSGNTIYF	TGTGCCAGCAGTGGAGACCTCTCTGGAAACACCATATATTTT
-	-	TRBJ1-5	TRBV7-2	CASSLEEGWNQPQHF	TGTGCCAGCAGCTTAGAGGAGGGATGGAATCAGCCCCAGCATTTT
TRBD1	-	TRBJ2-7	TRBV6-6	CASAYRGQSYEQYF	TGTGCCAGCGCATACAGGGGTCAATCCTACGAGCAGTACTTC
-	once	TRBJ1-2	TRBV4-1	CASSQERGNYGYTF	TGCGCCAGCAGCCAAGAACGCGGTAACTATGGCTACACCTTC
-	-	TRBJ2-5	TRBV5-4	CATNGDGVGETQYF	TGTGCCACCAACGGAGATGGGGTCGGGGAGACCCAGTACTTC
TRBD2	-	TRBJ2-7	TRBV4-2	CASSQVVASGSYEQYF	TGTGCCAGCAGCCAGGTCGTGGCTAGCGGATCCTACGAGCAGTACTTC
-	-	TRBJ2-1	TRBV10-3	CAISESGGGMGSYNEQFF	TGTGCCATCAGTGAGTCAGGCGGCGGGATGGGCTCCTACAATGAGCAGTTCTTC
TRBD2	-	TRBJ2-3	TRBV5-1	CASSSAGLDPDTQYF	TGCGCCAGCAGCTCCGCGGGACTAGATCCAGATACGCAGTATTTT
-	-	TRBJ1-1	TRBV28	CASSGGAGTEAFF	TGTGCCAGCAGTGGTGGGGCGGGCACTGAAGCTTTCTTT
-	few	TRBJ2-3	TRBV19	CASKGTQRDTQYF	TGTGCCAGTAAGGGGACCCAGAGAGATACGCAGTATTTT
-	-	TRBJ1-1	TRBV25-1	CASSSPGLTEAFF	TGTGCCAGCAGTTCCCCGGGGCTCACTGAAGCTTTCTTT
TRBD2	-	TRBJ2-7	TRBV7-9	CASSEGTTSNYEQYF	TGTGCCAGCAGCGAAGGGACTACAAGCAATTACGAGCAGTACTTC
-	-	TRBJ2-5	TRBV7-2	CASSYTRGKTQYF	TGTGCCAGCAGCTACACTAGGGGGAAGACCCAGTACTTC
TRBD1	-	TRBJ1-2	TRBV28	CASSLGTGYGYTF	TGTGCCAGCAGTCTTGGGACAGGCTATGGCTACACCTTC
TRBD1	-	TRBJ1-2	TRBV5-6	CASSPTGLNYGYTF	TGTGCCAGCAGCCCGACAGGGCTTAACTATGGCTACACCTTC
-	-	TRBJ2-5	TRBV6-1	CASSDSLVTETQYF	TGTGCCAGCAGTGACAGCCTAGTCACAGAGACCCAGTACTTC
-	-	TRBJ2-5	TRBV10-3	CAISESGKDGTQYF	TGTGCCATCAGTGAGTCCGGGAAGGACGGAACCCAGTACTTC
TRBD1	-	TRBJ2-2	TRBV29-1	CSVLRQGNTGELFF	TGCAGCGTCCTCAGACAGGGCAACACCGGGGAGCTGTTTTTT
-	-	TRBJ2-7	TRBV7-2	CASSLGPGSGVYEQYF	TGTGCCAGCAGCTTAGGTCCCGGTAGCGGAGTCTACGAGCAGTACTTC
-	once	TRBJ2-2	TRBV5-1	CASSLEVEPSGELFF	TGCGCCAGCAGCTTGGAAGTGGAGCCATCCGGGGAGCTGTTTTTT
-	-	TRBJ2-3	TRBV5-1	CASSPRSNRADTQYF	TGCGCCAGCAGCCCCCGATCGAACAGGGCAGATACGCAGTATTTT
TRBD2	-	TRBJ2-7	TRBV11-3	CASSLGGRKYF	TGTGCCAGCAGCTTAGGCGGGAGGAAGTACTTC
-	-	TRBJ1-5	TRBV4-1	CASSVRVGPNQPQHF	TGCGCCAGCAGCGTTCGGGTCGGACCGAATCAGCCCCAGCATTTT
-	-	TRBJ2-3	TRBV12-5	CASGFDRVTDTQYF	TGTGCTAGTGGTTTTGATCGCGTTACAGATACGCAGTATTTT
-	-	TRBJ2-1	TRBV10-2	CASRFGEYNEQFF	TGCGCCAGCAGGTTCGGAGAATACAATGAGCAGTTCTTC
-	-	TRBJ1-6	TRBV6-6	CASSYDPYNSPLHF	TGTGCCAGCAGTTACGACCCCTATAATTCACCCCTCCACTTT
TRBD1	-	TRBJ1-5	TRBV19	CASSILAGTGGAGNQPQHF	TGTGCCAGTAGTATCCTGGCCGGGACAGGGGGCGCGGGCAATCAGCCCCAGCATTTT
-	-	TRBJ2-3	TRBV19	CASRRAGEVTDTQYF	TGTGCCAGTCGGAGAGCAGGGGAAGTAACAGATACGCAGTATTTT
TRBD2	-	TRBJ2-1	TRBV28	CASSARTSGRDEQFF	TGTGCCAGCAGTGCTAGGACTAGCGGGAGGGATGAGCAGTTCTTC
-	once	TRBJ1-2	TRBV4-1	CASSQAENRKTYGYTF	TGCGCCAGCAGCCAGGCTGAGAACCGAAAGACCTATGGCTACACCTTC
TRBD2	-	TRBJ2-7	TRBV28	CASSSSGRVNEQYF	TGTGCCAGCAGTTCTAGCGGGAGAGTCAACGAGCAGTACTTC
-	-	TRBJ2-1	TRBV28	CASSLEGTKSRSYNEQFF	TGTGCCAGCAGTTTAGAGGGGACAAAAAGCCGGTCCTACAATGAGCAGTTCTTC
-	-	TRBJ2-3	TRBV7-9	CASTVTDTQYF	TGTGCCAGCACCGTAACAGATACGCAGTATTTT
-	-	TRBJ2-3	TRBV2	CASRAHLRTSTDTQYF	TGTGCCAGCAGGGCCCATCTTCGGACTAGCACAGATACGCAGTATTTT
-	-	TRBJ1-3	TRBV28	CASSSHGVVSGNTIYF	TGTGCCAGCAGTTCCCACGGGGTTGTCTCTGGAAACACCATATATTTT
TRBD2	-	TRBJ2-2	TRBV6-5	CASKGGGVTGELFF	TGTGCCAGCAAGGGCGGGGGAGTAACCGGGGAGCTGTTTTTT
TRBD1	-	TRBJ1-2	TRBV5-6	CASSDEGQYYGYTF	TGTGCCAGCAGCGACGAGGGACAGTACTATGGCTACACCTTC
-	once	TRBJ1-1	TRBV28	CASNRGEGSSTEAFF	TGTGCCAGCAATAGAGGTGAGGGATCGAGCACTGAAGCTTTCTTT
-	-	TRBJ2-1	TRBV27	CASSSMSSYNEQFF	TGTGCCAGCAGCTCGATGAGCTCCTACAATGAGCAGTTCTTC
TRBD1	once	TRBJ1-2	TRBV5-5	CASSPDSGGYGYTF	TGTGCCAGCAGCCCCGATTCAGGGGGCTATGGCTACACCTTC
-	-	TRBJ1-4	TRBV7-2	CASSLVGEGPSVLFF	TGTGCCAGCAGCTTGGTCGGGGAAGGGCCCTCAGTCTTGTTTTTT
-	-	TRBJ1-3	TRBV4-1	CASSQDPPDSPVSGNTIYF	TGCGCCAGCAGCCAAGATCCCCCGGACAGCCCTGTCTCTGGAAACACCATATATTTT
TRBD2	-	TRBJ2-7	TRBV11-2	CASRLGRDEQYF	TGTGCCAGCAGACTAGGGAGGGACGAGCAGTACTTC
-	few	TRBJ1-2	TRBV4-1	CASSQDGDFYGYTF	TGCGCCAGCAGCCAAGATGGGGATTTCTATGGCTACACCTTC
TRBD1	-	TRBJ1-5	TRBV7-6	CASSLGQGLNQPQHF	TGTGCCAGCAGCTTAGGACAGGGGCTTAACCAGCCCCAGCATTTT